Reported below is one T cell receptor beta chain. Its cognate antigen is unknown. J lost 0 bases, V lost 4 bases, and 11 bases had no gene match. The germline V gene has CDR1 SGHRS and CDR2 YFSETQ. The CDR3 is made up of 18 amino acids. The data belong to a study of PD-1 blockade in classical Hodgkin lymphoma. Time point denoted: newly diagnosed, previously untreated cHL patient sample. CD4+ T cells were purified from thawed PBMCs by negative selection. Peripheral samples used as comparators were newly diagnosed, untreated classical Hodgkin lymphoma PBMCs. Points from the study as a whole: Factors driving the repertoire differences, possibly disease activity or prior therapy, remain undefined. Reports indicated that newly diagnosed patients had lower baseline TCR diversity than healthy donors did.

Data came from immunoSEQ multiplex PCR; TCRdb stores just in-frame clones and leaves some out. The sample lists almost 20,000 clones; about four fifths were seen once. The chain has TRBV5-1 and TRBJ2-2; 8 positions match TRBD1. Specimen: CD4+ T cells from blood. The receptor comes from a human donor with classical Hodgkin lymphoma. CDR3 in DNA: TGCGCCAGCAGCCCACTCCCCGGACAGGGAGCGAACACCGGGGAGCTGTTTTTT. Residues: CASSPLPGQGANTGELFF.